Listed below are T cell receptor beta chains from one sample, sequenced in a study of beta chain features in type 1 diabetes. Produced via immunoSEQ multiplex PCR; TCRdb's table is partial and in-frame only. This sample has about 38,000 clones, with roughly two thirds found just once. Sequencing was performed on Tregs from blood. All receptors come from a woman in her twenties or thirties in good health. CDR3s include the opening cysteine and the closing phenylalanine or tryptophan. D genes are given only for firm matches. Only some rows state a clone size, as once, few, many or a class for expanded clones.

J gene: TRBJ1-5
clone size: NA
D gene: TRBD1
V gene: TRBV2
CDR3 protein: CASTSWGTGGPMGNQPQHF
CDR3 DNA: TGTGCCAGCACCAGTTGGGGGACAGGGGGCCCGATGGGCAATCAGCCCCAGCATTTT

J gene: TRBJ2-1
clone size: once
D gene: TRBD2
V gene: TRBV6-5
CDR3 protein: CASRGLAGGSEQFF
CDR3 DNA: TGTGCCAGCAGGGGACTAGCGGGAGGAAGTGAGCAGTTCTTC

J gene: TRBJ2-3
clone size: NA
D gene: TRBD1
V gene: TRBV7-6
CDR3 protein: CASSHSRDRGSQYF
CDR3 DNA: TGTGCCAGCAGCCACTCCCGGGACAGGGGTTCGCAGTATTTT

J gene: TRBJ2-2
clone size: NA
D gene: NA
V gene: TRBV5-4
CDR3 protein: CASSVNLAANTGELFF
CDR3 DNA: TGTGCCAGCAGCGTCAACCTAGCTGCGAACACCGGGGAGCTGTTTTTT

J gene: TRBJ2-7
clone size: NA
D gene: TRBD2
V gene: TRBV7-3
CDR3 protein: CASSPKRGTSRSYEQYF
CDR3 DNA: TGTGCCAGCAGCCCAAAACGTGGGACTAGTCGCTCCTACGAGCAGTACTTC

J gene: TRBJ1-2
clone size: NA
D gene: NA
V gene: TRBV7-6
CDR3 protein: CASSPLGVSGYTF
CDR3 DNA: TGTGCCAGCAGCCCCCTGGGAGTGTCAGGCTACACCTTC

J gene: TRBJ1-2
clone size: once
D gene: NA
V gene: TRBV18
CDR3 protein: CASSPGQGSVTF
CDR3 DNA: TGTGCCAGCTCACCAGGGCAGGGATCAGTTACCTTC

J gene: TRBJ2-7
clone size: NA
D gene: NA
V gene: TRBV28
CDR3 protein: CASSLLGYEQYF
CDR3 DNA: TGTGCCAGCAGCTTACTCGGTTACGAGCAGTACTTC

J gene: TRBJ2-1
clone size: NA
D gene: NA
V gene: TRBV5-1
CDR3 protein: CASSSYRPGREGVHNEQFF
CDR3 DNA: TGCGCCAGCAGCTCCTATCGCCCGGGGCGGGAAGGTGTACACAATGAGCAGTTCTTC

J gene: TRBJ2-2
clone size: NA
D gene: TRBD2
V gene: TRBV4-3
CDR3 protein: CASSHLREIGELFF
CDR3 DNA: TGCGCCAGCAGCCACCTGCGGGAGATCGGGGAGCTGTTTTTT

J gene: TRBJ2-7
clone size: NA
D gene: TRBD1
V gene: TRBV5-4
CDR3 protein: CASSLGEPGQGYEQYF
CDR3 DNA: TGTGCCAGCAGCTTGGGGGAACCGGGACAGGGCTACGAGCAGTACTTC

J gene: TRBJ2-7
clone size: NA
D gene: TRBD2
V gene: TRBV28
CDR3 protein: CASSPITSGRYYEQYF
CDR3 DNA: TGTGCCAGCAGCCCGATCACTAGCGGAAGGTACTACGAGCAGTACTTC

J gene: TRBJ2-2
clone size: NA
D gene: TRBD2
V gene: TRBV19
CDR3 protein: CASSPLGTSGSIGELFF
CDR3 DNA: TGTGCCAGTAGTCCGTTAGGGACTAGCGGGAGCATCGGGGAGCTGTTTTTT

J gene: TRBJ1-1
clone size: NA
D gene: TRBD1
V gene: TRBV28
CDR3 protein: CASSTLDRAGTEAFF
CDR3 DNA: TGTGCCAGCAGCACCCTCGACAGGGCTGGCACTGAAGCTTTCTTT

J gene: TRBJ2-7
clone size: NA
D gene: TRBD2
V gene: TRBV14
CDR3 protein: CASSLNGLAGGGQYF
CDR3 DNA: TGTGCCAGCAGCCTCAACGGACTAGCGGGAGGTGGGCAGTACTTC

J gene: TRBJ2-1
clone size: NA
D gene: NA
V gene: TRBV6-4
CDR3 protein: CASSDIGGLAYNEQFF
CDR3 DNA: TGTGCCAGCAGTGACATTGGGGGCCTCGCCTACAATGAGCAGTTCTTC

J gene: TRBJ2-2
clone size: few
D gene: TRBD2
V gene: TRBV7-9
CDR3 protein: CASSLGLAGRGGELFF
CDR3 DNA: TGTGCCAGCAGCTTAGGACTAGCGGGCCGAGGCGGGGAGCTGTTTTTT

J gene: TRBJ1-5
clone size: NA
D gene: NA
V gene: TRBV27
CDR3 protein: CASSLRRTRDSNQPQHF
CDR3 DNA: TGTGCCAGCAGTTTAAGGAGAACCAGGGATAGCAATCAGCCCCAGCATTTT

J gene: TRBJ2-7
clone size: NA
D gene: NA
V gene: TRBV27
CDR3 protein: CASSFYRENYEQYF
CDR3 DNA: TGTGCCAGCAGTTTCTACAGGGAAAACTACGAGCAGTACTTC

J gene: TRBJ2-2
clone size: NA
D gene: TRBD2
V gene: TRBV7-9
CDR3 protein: CASSPLAGVTGELFF
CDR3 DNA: TGTGCCAGCAGCCCACTAGCGGGAGTGACCGGGGAGCTGTTTTTT

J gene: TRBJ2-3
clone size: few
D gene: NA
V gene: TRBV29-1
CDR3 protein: CSVAGTDTQYF
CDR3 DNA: TGCAGCGTTGCCGGGACAGATACGCAGTATTTT

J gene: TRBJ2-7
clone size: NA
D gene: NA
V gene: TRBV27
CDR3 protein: CASSPVGQGGIGTYEQYF
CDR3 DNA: TGTGCCAGCAGTCCTGTTGGGCAGGGGGGAATCGGGACCTACGAGCAGTACTTC

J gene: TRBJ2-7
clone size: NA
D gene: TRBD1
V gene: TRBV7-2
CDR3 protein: CASSKGQGAGYEQYF
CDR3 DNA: TGTGCCAGCAGCAAGGGACAGGGGGCGGGTTACGAGCAGTACTTC

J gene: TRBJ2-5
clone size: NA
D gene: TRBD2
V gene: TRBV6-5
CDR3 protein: CASRTSTQETQYF
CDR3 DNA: TGTGCCAGCAGGACTAGCACACAAGAGACCCAGTACTTC

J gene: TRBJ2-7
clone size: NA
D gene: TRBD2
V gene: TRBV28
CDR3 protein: CASRTGLAGLGEQYF
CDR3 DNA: TGTGCCAGCAGAACCGGACTAGCGGGATTGGGCGAGCAGTACTTC

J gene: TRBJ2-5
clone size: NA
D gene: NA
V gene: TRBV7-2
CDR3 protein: CASSLVEETQYF
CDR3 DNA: TGTGCCAGCAGCTTAGTAGAAGAGACCCAGTACTTC

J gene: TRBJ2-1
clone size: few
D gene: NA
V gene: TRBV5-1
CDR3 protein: CASSFGLEQFF
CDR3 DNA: TGCGCCAGCAGCTTCGGACTCGAGCAGTTCTTC

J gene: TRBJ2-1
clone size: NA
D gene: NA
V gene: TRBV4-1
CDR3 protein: CASSHRLTSGVRYNEQFF
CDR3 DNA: TGCGCCAGCAGCCATAGACTCACTTCGGGAGTTAGGTACAATGAGCAGTTCTTC

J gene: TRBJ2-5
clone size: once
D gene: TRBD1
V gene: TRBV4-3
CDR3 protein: CASSRDRDFGGTQYF
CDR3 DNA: TGCGCCAGCAGTCGGGACAGGGATTTTGGAGGCACCCAGTACTTC

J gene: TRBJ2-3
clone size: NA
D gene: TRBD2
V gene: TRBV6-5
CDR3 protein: CASSSLAGGFPDTQYF
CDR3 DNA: TGTGCCAGCAGTTCCCTAGCGGGAGGTTTCCCAGATACGCAGTATTTT

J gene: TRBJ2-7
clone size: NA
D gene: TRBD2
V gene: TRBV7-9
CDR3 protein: CASSLAQTSGSYEQYF
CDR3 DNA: TGTGCCAGCAGCTTAGCTCAAACTAGCGGCTCCTACGAGCAGTACTTC

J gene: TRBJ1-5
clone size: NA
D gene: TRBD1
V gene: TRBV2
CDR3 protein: CASRRDRVSPQPQHF
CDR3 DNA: TGTGCCAGCAGGAGGGACAGGGTGAGCCCTCAGCCCCAGCATTTT

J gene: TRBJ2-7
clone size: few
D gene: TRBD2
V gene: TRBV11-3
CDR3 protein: CASSREDEQYF
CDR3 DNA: TGTGCCAGCAGCCGGGAGGACGAGCAGTACTTC

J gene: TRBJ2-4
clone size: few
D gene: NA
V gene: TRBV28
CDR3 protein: CASSLGPNIQYF
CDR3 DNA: TGTGCCAGCAGTTTAGGCCCAAACATTCAGTACTTC

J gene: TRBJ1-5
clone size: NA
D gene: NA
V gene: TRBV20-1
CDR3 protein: CSAPGQPQHF
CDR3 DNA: TGCAGTGCCCCCGGTCAGCCCCAGCATTTT

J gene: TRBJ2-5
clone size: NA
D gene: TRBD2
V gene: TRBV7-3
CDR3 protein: CASSSSGRGETQYF
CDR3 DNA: TGTGCCAGCAGCTCTAGCGGGAGAGGAGAGACCCAGTACTTC

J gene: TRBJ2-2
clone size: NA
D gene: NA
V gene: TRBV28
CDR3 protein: CASSLGGSNTGELFF
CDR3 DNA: TGTGCCAGCAGTTTAGGCGGTTCGAACACCGGGGAGCTGTTTTTT

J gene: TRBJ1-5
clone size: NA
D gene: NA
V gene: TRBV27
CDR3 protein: CASSPRYSNQPQHF
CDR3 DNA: TGTGCCAGCAGTCCCAGGTATAGCAATCAGCCCCAGCATTTT

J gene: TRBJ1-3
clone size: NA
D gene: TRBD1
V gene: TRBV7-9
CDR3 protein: CASSPIYSTGGSGNTIYF
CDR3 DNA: TGTGCCAGCAGCCCCATATACTCGACAGGGGGCTCTGGAAACACCATATATTTT

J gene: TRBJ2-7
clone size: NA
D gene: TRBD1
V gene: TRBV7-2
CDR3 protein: CASSLTDRGLNEQYF
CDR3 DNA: TGTGCCAGCAGCTTAACAGACAGGGGCCTGAACGAGCAGTACTTC